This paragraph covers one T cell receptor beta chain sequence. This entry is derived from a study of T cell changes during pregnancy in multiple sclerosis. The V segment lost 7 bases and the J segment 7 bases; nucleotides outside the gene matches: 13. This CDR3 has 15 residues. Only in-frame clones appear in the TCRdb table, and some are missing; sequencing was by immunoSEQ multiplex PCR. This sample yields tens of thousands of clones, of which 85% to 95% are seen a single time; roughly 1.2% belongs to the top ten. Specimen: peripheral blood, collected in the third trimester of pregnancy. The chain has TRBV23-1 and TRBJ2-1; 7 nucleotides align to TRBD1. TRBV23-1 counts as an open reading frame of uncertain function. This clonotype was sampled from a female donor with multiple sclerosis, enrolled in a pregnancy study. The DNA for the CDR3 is TGCGCCAGCACCTTACCCCGGACAGGTGATAATGAGCAGTTCTTC. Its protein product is CASTLPRTGDNEQFF.